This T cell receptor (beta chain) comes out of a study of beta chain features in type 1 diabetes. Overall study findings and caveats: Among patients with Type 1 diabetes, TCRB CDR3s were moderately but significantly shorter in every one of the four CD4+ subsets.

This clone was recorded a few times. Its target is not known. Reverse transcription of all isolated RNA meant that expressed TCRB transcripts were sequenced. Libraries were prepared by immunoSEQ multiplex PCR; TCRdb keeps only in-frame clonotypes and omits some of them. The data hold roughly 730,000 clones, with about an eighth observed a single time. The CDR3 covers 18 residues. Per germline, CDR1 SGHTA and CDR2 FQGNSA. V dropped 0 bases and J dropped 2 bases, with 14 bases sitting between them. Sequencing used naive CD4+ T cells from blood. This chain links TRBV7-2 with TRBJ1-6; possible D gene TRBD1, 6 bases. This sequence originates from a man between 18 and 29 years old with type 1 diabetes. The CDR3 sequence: CASSLARRGTPYNSPLHF. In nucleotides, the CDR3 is TGTGCCAGCAGCTTAGCGCGGAGGGGGACGCCCTATAATTCACCCCTCCACTTT.